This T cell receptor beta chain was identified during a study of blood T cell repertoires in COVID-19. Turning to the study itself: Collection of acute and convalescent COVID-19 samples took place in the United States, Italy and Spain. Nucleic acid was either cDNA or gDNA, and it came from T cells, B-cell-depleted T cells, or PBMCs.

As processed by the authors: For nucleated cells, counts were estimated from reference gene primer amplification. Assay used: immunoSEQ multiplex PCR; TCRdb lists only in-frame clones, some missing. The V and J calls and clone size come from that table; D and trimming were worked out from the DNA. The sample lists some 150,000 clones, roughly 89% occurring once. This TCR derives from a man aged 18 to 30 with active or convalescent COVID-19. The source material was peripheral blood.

DNA for the CDR3: TGTGCCAGCAGCTCCCGAGGGGGGGTACGTCCCCAGCATTTT. Translated: CASSSRGGVRPQHF. The chain couples TRBV3-1 (or the pseudogene TRBV3-2) to TRBJ1-5, with a tentative D call TRBD1 (6 bases). In germline, CDR1 is LGHDT, CDR2 YNNKEL (reference sequence). The CDR3 has 14 residues. Trimming cost V 5 bases and J 10 bases, with 18 bases left between them.